These 18 T cell receptor beta chains were sequenced from one sample in a study of tumor-infiltrating lymphocytes in primary liver carcinoma. Co-extraction of RNA and DNA was performed on about 18-33 mg of unsorted bulk tissue. A primer in the constant region served to generate TCR beta cDNA from approximately 460 ng of total RNA. Employing slightly modified ARM-PCR, three nested multiplex PCR rounds were run, and these gave rise to the TCR beta libraries. The first two PCR rounds, approximately 10 cycles each, used TRBV1-TRBV30 forward primers and a C-beta reverse primer. Each CDR3 protein gets one entry after TCRdb re-called the multiplex PCR reads with MiXCR. The sample yields approximately 24,000 distinct CDR3 sequences, roughly 78% seen once. The sample was liver tumor tissue from sampling region 3. The subset: tumor region T3, left-lateral pole. These receptors were taken from a man aged 40-55 years with primary liver carcinoma and hepatitis B virus infection.

A single count supports this clonotype. With a much larger clone just one base away, this may be a read error. J is TRBJ2-1 and V is TRBV2; D gene unclear. Germline CDR1 is SNHLY and CDR2 is FYNNEI. The CDR3 is 16 amino acids. This CDR3 reads CTSSNHGPTLYNEQFF. The CDR3 bases are TGTACCAGCAGTAACCACGGACCAACCCTATACAATGAGCAGTTCTTC.

This clonotype has only one observation. The CDR3 end shows no conserved phenylalanine or tryptophan, and so a read error is likely. V gene TRBV5-5 combines with J gene TRBJ2-7; no clear D. CDR3 size: 17 residues. Per germline, CDR1 SGHKS and CDR2 YYEKEE (reference sequence). CDR3 DNA sequence: TGTACCAGCAGATTGGAGCAACACCTGACTCGGCCCTACGAGCAGTACCTC. Residues: CTSRLEQHLTRPYEQYL.

A word on this clonotype: As the CDR3 is not closed by the conserved phenylalanine or tryptophan, this likely results from a read error. The chain employs TRBV6-5 and TRBJ2-7; 7 bases agree with TRBD1. V gave up 6 bases and J gave up 4 bases; unmatched junction bases: 15. The CDR3 has 16 amino acids. In germline, CDR1 is MNHEY, CDR2 SVGAGI. The CDR3, as DNA: TGTGCCAGCAGGCCCGGACAGGAAGCATCTTTTTACGAGCAGTACATC. Translated: CASRPGQEASFYEQYI.

This clonotype was seen just once. The chain links TRBV29-1 to TRBJ2-5; a weak D match, TRBD1 (6 bases). The J call may not be correct, given that the DNA end is closer to TRBJ2-1. The CDR3 loop spans 13 amino acids. The germline V gene encodes CDR1 SQVTM and CDR2 ANQGSEA. The CDR3 DNA is TGCAGCGGACTCACCCAGGGGATGGGAACCCAGTTCTTC. Amino acids: CSGLTQGMGTQFF.

The chain carries TRBV7-3 and TRBJ2-1; D perhaps matches TRBD2 (7 bases). The CDR3 consists of 15 residues. The germline gives CDR1 SGHTA, CDR2 FQGTGA. V was cut by 5 bases and J by 8 bases, with 19 bases left in between. This CDR3 reads CASSLGGGAVDEQFF. CDR3 DNA: TGTGCCAGCAGCCTCGGTGGGGGGGCCGTAGATGAGCAGTTCTTC.

The chain links TRBV7-8 to TRBJ2-2; D possibly corresponds to TRBD2 (6 bases). Per germline, CDR1 SGHVS and CDR2 FQNEAQ. The CDR3 totals 16 residues. Between the trimmed V and J ends, which lost 3 bases and 4 bases, there was a span of 15 bases. Here the CDR3 reads CASSFAGPLSTGELFF. The CDR3 DNA sequence: TGTGCCAGCAGCTTTGCGGGACCCTTGAGCACCGGGGAGCTGTTTTTT.

With regard to this clonotype: Mismatch with germline at one junction end may stem from a read error. This sequence joins TRBV18 and TRBJ2-7; D is unresolved. The CDR3 has 14 amino acids. CDR1 is KGHSH, CDR2 LQKENI, per germline. CDR3 bases: TGTGCCAGCTCAACACCGCACCTCTCCTACGAGCAGTATTTC. Residues: CASSTPHLSYEQYF. Full variable domain (remainder filled in from reference TRBV18 and TRBJ2-7): NAGVMQNPRHLVRRRGQEARLRCSPMKGHSHVYWYRQLPEEGLKFMVYLQKENIIDESGMPKERFSAEFPKEGPSILRIQQVVRGDSAAYFCASSTPHLSYEQYFGPGTRLTVT.

There are a few counts of this clonotype. V and J are TRBV6-6 and TRBJ2-7; D tentatively fits TRBD1 or TRBD2 (6 bases each). The J call could be wrong; TRBJ2-1 is a better fit for the DNA end. Germline assignment: CDR1 MNHNY and CDR2 SVGAGI (reference sequence). There are 14 residues in the CDR3. This CDR3 reads CASSHIGGTYEQFF. As DNA, the CDR3 is TGTGCCAGCAGTCACATAGGGGGGACCTACGAGCAGTTCTTC.

The chain uses TRBV5-6 and TRBJ2-5; D gene uncertain. The CDR3 consists of 13 residues. Deletions cut 2 bases from V and 10 bases from J, with 15 bases between. Germline V gene data show CDR1 as SGHDT and CDR2 as YYEEEE. CDR3 DNA: TGTGCCAGCAGCTTTGACCAGCAAGAGTGCCAGTACTTC. Translated: CASSFDQQECQYF. Complete variable domain (other parts from reference TRBV5-6 and TRBJ2-5): DAGVTQSPTHLIKTRGQQVTLRCSPKSGHDTVSWYQQALGQGPQFIFQYYEEEERQRGNFPDRFSGHQFPNYSSELNVNALLLGDSALYLCASSFDQQECQYFGPGTRLLVL.

This rearrangement joins TRBV11-2 to TRBJ2-1; D is undetermined. The CDR3 contains 17 residues. CDR1 is SGHAT and CDR2 is FQNNGV in the germline V gene. CDR3 loop: CDRNHRSLRNSYNEQFF. The DNA for the CDR3 is TGTGACAGAAACCACCGGAGTTTGAGAAACTCCTACAATGAGCAGTTCTTC.

With respect to this clonotype: Because it lacks the conserved phenylalanine or tryptophan at the end, this CDR3 is likely a read error. It is unclear where the CDR3 begins or ends on the DNA, so no DNA is shown, and the CDR3 is as TCRdb lists it. The rearrangement joins TRBV4-1 to TRBJ2-7; the table's D call, TRBD2, has no DNA check behind it. Germline loops: CDR1 MGHRA, CDR2 YSYEKL. With termini counted, the CDR3 has 13 amino acids. CDR3: CASNPGRWYEQCY.

A remark on this clonotype: Sequence at one end of the junction differs from germline and may be a read error. The rearrangement uses TRBV11-2 and TRBJ2-5; D may be TRBD2 (6 bases). CDR1 is SGHAT and CDR2 is FQNNGV in the germline V gene. This CDR3 has 16 residues. Written as DNA, the CDR3 is TGTGCCAACAGCCAAACTCCTGGCGGGGAGAAGGAGACACAGTACTTC. Its translation is CANSQTPGGEKETQYF.

Concerning this clonotype: One end of the junction fails to match germline, which may point to a read error. This chain links TRBV12-3 or TRBV12-4 with TRBJ1-2; 11 bases are shared with TRBD1. The CDR3 length is 15 residues. CDR3 sequence reads: CANCHGQGANYRYTF. Here the CDR3 DNA reads TGTGCCAACTGCCACGGACAGGGGGCAAACTATCGCTACACCTTC.

A word on this clonotype: Relative to the germline gene, one junction end is altered; a read error may explain this. The gene calls are TRBV7-2 and TRBJ2-7; D ambiguous. CDR1 is SGHTA, CDR2 FQGNSA, per germline. The CDR3 has 14 amino acids. Here the CDR3 DNA reads TGTGCCAGCAGCTTAGACAGACTGAACTACGAGGAGTACTTC. This encodes CASSLDRLNYEEYF.

As to this clonotype: The junction shows a germline mismatch at one end, possibly a read error. V gene TRBV14 combines with J gene TRBJ1-2; D gene uncertain. This CDR3 spans 17 amino acids. CDR1 is SGHDN and CDR2 is FVKESK in the germline V gene. CDR3 loop: CAGSQRGHPQEHYGYTF. The CDR3 DNA reads as TGTGCCGGCAGCCAACGAGGTCACCCTCAAGAGCACTATGGCTACACCTTC.

Only one count was recorded for this clonotype. The rearrangement links TRBV11-2 to TRBJ2-5; 8 positions match TRBD2. The CDR3 totals 16 residues. Germline assignment: CDR1 SGHAT and CDR2 FQNNGV. After removal of 5 bases from V and 13 bases from J, the junction contained 21 bases not matched to a gene. The CDR3, as DNA: TGTGCCAGCAGCCAAATTCCTGGCGGGGGGAAAGGGGCCCCGTACTTC. Translation: CASSQIPGGGKGAPYF.

A word on this clonotype: Because it lacks the conserved phenylalanine or tryptophan at the end, this CDR3 is likely a read error. It is unclear where the CDR3 begins or ends on the DNA, so no DNA is shown, and the CDR3 is as TCRdb lists it. The chain combines TRBV6-5 with TRBJ2-5; the table gives TRBD2 as D, unverified against the DNA. Germline lookup yields CDR1 MNHEY and CDR2 SVGAGI. Including both end residues, the CDR3 is 11 amino acids long. The CDR3 sequence is CASTARGTQCS.

The CDR3 here is CASGRTGTLRADTQYF. CDR3 coding DNA: TGTGCCAGCGGTAGGACCGGGACTCTCCGCGCAGATACGCAGTATTTT. The gene calls are TRBV6-6 and TRBJ2-3; TRBD2 is a possible D gene (6 bases). Trimming cost V 8 bases and J 4 bases, with 22 bases left between them. The CDR3 runs 16 residues. Per the germline V gene, CDR1 is MNHNY and CDR2 is SVGAGI (reference sequence).